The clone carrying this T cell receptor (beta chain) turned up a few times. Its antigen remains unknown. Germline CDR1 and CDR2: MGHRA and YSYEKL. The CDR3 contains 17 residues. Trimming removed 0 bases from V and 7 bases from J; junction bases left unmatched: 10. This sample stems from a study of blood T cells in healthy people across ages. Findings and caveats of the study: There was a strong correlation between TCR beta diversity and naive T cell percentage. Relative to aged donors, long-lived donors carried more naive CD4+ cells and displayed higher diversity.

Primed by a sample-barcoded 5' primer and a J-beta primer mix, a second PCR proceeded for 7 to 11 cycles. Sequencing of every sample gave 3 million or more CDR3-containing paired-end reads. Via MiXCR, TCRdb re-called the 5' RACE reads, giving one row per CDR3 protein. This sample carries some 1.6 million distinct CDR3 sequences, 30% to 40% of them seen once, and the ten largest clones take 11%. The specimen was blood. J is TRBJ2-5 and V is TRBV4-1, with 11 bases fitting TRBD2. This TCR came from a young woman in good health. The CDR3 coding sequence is TGCGCCAGCAGCCAAGATGTCGCTAGCGGGGGGTGGGGGACCCAGTACTTC. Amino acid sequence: CASSQDVASGGWGTQYF.